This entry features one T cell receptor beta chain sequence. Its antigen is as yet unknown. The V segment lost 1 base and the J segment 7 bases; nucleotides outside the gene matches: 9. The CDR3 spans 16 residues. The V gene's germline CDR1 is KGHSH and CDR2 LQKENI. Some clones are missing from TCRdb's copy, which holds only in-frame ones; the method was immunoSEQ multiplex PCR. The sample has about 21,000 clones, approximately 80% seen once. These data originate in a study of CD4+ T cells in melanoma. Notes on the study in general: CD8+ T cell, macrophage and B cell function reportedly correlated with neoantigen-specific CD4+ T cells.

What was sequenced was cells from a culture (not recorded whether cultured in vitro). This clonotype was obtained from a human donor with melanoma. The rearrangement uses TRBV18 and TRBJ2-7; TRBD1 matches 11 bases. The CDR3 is CASSPRTPGQGDEQYF. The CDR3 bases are TGTGCCAGCTCACCACGTACTCCGGGACAGGGGGATGAGCAGTACTTC.